Here is one T cell receptor beta chain with its context. This clone was observed once. Its target antigen remains unknown. Per-base qualities were not stored, and no clone one base away is much larger. The method behind the library was the immunoSEQ multiplex PCR assay. For the multiplex PCR, a mixture combining 60 forward primers for TCR Vbeta segments and 13 reverse primers for TCR Jbeta segments was used. Amplification of the CDR3 region of rearranged TCR beta genes was performed with a multiplex PCR assay on genomic DNA. The Illumina HiSeq System was used to sequence the amplified TCR beta libraries as 87-base-pair reads. The paper's processing steps were these. A later analysis tallied 75 million to 95 million unique TCR beta chains across the approximately 670 repertoires, and some 12 million of those chains were shared by two or more donors. A nearest-neighbor algorithm error-corrected the raw reads and collapsed the reads into unique sequences, merging closely related sequences to remove PCR and sequencing errors. To assign V, D and J gene segments, CDR3 sequences were aligned to IMGT reference sequences. For a sequence to be retained, a match of at least six nucleotides was required to both a V gene segment and a J gene segment. A rearrangement was called productive if the CDR3 had no stop codons and remained in frame with V and J, and every other rearrangement was called non-productive. Following IMGT convention, CDR3 was defined as the stretch from the second conserved V-encoded cysteine to the conserved J-encoded phenylalanine. The earlier analysis of some 600 of the donors excluded sequences that lacked an unambiguous match to a single V gene segment. An earlier analysis of a few hundred of the donors called V segments functional above 56.7% productive rearrangements and segregating when the between-donor standard deviation exceeded 5%. A statistical classification framework was developed to diagnose cytomegalovirus status using the catalog of TCR beta chain sequences. A later analysis assigned V and J genes by comparing TCR nucleotide sequences with IMGT/GENE-DB human TR gene sequences. In a later analysis, CDR3 sequences and most-parsimonious VDJ recombination scenarios were assigned using the TCRdist pipeline. A later analysis defined each TCR beta chain by its CDR3 amino acid sequence plus V-gene family, and excluded reads lacking a unique V-gene family. To address suspected cross-contamination and a sequencing artifact, a later analysis removed several hundred highly shared, low-generation-probability nucleotide sequences. A later analysis calculated a clonal expansion index for each public chain from normalized within-repertoire ranks of inferred template counts. Generation probabilities in a later analysis came from a VDJ recombination model fitted to out-of-frame rearrangements, and those results were checked against IGoR. In a later analysis, TCR-TCR, TCR-HLA and TCR-CMV co-occurrence was scored with hypergeometric tests, and a repertoire-size bias correction was applied to TCR pairs. To estimate false discovery rates, a later analysis permuted the HLA or CMV assignments 20 times. In a later analysis, co-occurring TCRs were grouped using DBSCAN, with TCRdist sequence similarity added in when clustering inside HLA-allele-positive subsets. Repertoires with fewer than 30,000 or more than 120,000 public chains, plus five repertoires with anomalous nucleotide sharing, were excluded from co-occurrence clustering. Not all clones reach the TCRdb copy of this immuneACCESS table, which keeps in-frame sequences only. Checked studies attribute under half of the gap to unresolved V genes and leave the rest unexplained. V, J and clone size were drawn from that table, and D and trimming were deduced from the DNA. The sample contains about 180,000 clones, approximately 78% of them found a single time. Together, the top ten hold less than 2.5% of the sample.

CDR1 and CDR2 are read off the germline V gene (reference sequence) as SEHNR and FQNEAQ. The CDR3 holds 13 amino acids from the cysteine to the phenylalanine. Only CDR3 DNA is held: 39 bases, read in frame from base 1. V is pared back by 2 bases and J by 8 bases, with 11 bases lying between the germline termini. The data stem from a study of cytomegalovirus exposure and HLA in healthy donors (TCRdb year 2017). Regarding the research as a whole: An earlier analysis of roughly 610 of the donors reported around 280 Gb of sequence data and some 110 million unique TCR beta sequences obtained from 150 million to 200 million T cells. About 280 gigabases of sequencing data and 75 million to 85 million unique TCR sequences made up an early release that covered 640 HLA-typed donors. Of the roughly 400 genotyped donors, approximately 81% were placed in the genetic ancestry cluster associated with self-reported Caucasian donors. The study aimed to test whether cataloging public T cell receptors could reveal signatures of past pathogen exposure. Using immunosequencing, the study profiled T cell repertoires from 640 or so subjects and related those repertoires to cytomegalovirus serostatus. In addition to the first cohort of 666 subjects, a separate validation cohort of about 120 different subjects was used. To predict cytomegalovirus infection status, the study combined high-throughput TCR immunosequencing, statistical association of individual TCRs with disease status, and machine learning. A later analysis re-analyzed previously published TCR beta repertoires from 550 to 700 donors and added high-resolution HLA genotyping to study TCR occurrence patterns. The later analysis used no new phenotypic data to find candidate immune exposures, relying instead on TCR beta sequences and their occurrence across donors. An earlier analysis of around 640 of the donors used high-throughput TCR beta sequencing to judge whether each TCR beta V gene segment behaved as functional or pseudogenic. Donor age, sex, ethnicity and CMV serostatus were compiled alongside the repertoire data. Genome-wide SNP genotypes for about 65% of the 666 donors were used in a later genetic analysis, which treated that subset as a discovery cohort. All discovery cohort repertoires had been generated on a single sequencing platform. HLA typing covered class I and class II loci at four-digit resolution. Typing coverage varied by locus: roughly 620-640 donors for A, B, C, DRB1 and DQB1; roughly 560 for DQA1; about 600 for DPA1; approximately 470 for DPB1. Roughly 5 DR-DQ haplotypes were treated as single units for association and clustering because of strong linkage in the cohort. Among 350 to 400 genotyped donors of the cohort, an average of about 240,000 unique TCR beta nucleotide sequences were sequenced per donor, about a sixth of them non-productive.

In total, over 600 healthy bone marrow donors made up the cohort. At the time of sampling, every cohort member was nominally healthy, though immune exposures that went unrecorded were likely present. Of the 650 to 700 cohort members, almost 300 had positive CMV serostatus and 350 to 450 had negative CMV serostatus, and CMV serostatus was not recorded for the donor. Each donor provided a peripheral blood sample, and peripheral blood mononuclear cells were used for TCR beta sequencing. Genomic DNA extraction from the blood cell samples was performed with the Qiagen DNeasy Blood Extraction Kit. Overall study results and their limits: Specific HLA alleles were associated with 15,000 to 20,000 TCR beta sequences at a false discovery rate of 0.05 in a later analysis. Some IMGT-functional V segments, including TRBV6-2 and TRBV6-3, could not be told apart with the 87-base-pair reads, so those segments were excluded. In a later analysis, HLA-associated TCR beta chains were found to be more clonally expanded and to have lower generation probabilities than equally common non-associated chains. The study listed 164 TCR beta chains as associated with cytomegalovirus. According to the authors, the approach could potentially be generalized to other disease states and immunological phenotypes. Linkage disequilibrium might explain the correlated functional status among segregating V segments, but an unknown experimental factor could not be ruled out. A later genetic analysis associated a missense DCLRE1C variant with V-gene and J-gene trimming of TCR beta chains, and an independent cohort replicated the association. Assigning TCR associations to individual alleles was difficult when HLA alleles, especially DR and DQ, strongly co-occurred. Presence/absence analyses assumed roughly uniform sequencing depth across donors, an assumption that may not hold. In a later analysis, the rate of TCR association differed among HLA loci, with DRB1 alleles having the most associated TCRs and HLA-C alleles having the fewest. Most CMV-associated TCR beta chains appeared to be HLA-restricted in a later analysis, and the HLA associations seemed to be driven largely by CMV exposure. Compared with the 666-donor mean, donors in an Asian-associated ancestry cluster had fewer N-insertions in productive TCRs, according to a later genetic analysis. HLA typing was unavailable for some donors at each locus, so association tests used only the typed subset. The cohort was sequenced for TCR beta chains only, and without alpha or paired-chain data the features that could be detected were limited. In both the original and validation cohorts, the classifier was reported to diagnose cytomegalovirus status with high specificity and sensitivity. The earlier analysis of almost 600 of the donors excluded 15 to 20 rarely observed V segments, including chromosome 9 orphons, because counts were too low. Broadly in line with IMGT annotations, most TCR beta V segments showed up in productive rearrangements about 87% or about 30% of the time in an earlier analysis of several hundred of the donors. A few of the identified cytomegalovirus-associated TCR beta chains were confirmed in vitro to be specific for cytomegalovirus antigens. The only immune exposure information available for the cohort was CMV serostatus. In a later analysis, several top co-occurrence clusters were reported to appear linked to parvovirus B19, influenza, CMV and Epstein-Barr virus. A further reported finding was that TCR beta sequences accurately predicted the HLA-A and HLA-B alleles for most subjects in the first cohort. Most TCR sequences were observed very rarely across donors, whereas some public TCRs were present in many individuals. A group of highly shared sequence variants was considered likely to be a technical artifact of the sequencing pipeline.

The sample comprised PBMCs. The TCR sequence derives from a human donor in good health. This sequence uses TRBV7-9 and TRBJ2-3, and possibly TRBD2, on 5 matching bases. The nucleotide sequence is given as TGTGCCAGCAGCTTACAGTCGGCGGGTACGCAGTATTTT. Translated, it gives CASSLQSAGTQYF. Reference TRBV7-9 and TRBJ2-3 genes cover what lies past the CDR3, so the full variable domain is DTGVSQNPRHKITKRGQNVTFRCDPISEHNRLYWYRQTLGQGPEFLTYFQNEAQLEKSRLLSDRFSAERPKGSFSTLEIQRTEQGDSAMYLCASSLQSAGTQYFGPGTRLTVL.